The next 7 T cell receptor beta chains were all read from a single sample in a study of cytomegalovirus exposure and HLA in healthy donors. It was with 60 Vbeta and 13 Jbeta primers that the PCR ran. Sequencing was performed with immunoSEQ multiplex PCR; in TCRdb, only in-frame clones are kept and a portion is missing. This table has around 180,000 clones, approximately 80% appearing once. Sample: PBMCs. These receptors were collected from a man aged 18 to 29 in good health and CMV-seronegative.

This clone was counted a few times. The chain joins TRBV9 to TRBJ2-7, with TRBD2 matching 7 bases. CDR3 length: 13 residues. The germline CDR1 and CDR2 sequences are SGDLS and YYNGEE. V shed 3 bases, J shed 7 bases, and the junction held 7 bases outside the gene matches. CDR3 DNA: TGTGCCAGCAGCGCTCGGGGGAGGGATGAGCAGTACTTC. Its translation: CASSARGRDEQYF.

This chain links TRBV2 with TRBJ2-7; D not certain. The CDR3 has 12 amino acids. V shed 4 bases and J shed 6 bases, with 10 bases lying between them. Germline V CDR1 and CDR2: SNHLY, FYNNEI. CDR3 sequence reads: CASSGSRIEQYF. The DNA for the CDR3 is TGTGCCAGCAGTGGGTCCAGAATCGAGCAGTACTTC.

The chain joins TRBV10-3 to TRBJ2-3; TRBD2 matches at 13 bases. The CDR3 is 16 amino acids. Germline V gene lookup returns CDR1 ENHRY and CDR2 SYGVKD. Unmatched junction bases numbered 4, after V lost 6 bases and J lost 1 base. The CDR3 DNA follows: TGTGCCATCAGGCCTGGACTAGCGGGGGGCACAGATACGCAGTATTTT. Protein sequence: CAIRPGLAGGTDTQYF.

The rearrangement links TRBV7-9 to TRBJ2-2; 11 bases align to TRBD2. The CDR3 extends over 17 amino acids. V trimming: 3 bases; J trimming: 7 bases; junction bases outside the gene matches: 10. The germline V gene encodes CDR1 SEHNR and CDR2 FQNEAQ (reference sequence). For the CDR3, the DNA is TGTGCCAGCAGCTTCTTAGCGGGAGGGCCAGGACGCGGGGAGCTGTTTTTT. This sequence encodes CASSFLAGGPGRGELFF.

This chain connects TRBV6-5 to TRBJ1-3; 7 bases align to TRBD1. Trimming took 5 bases from V and 2 from J; bases not matched to a gene: 3. This CDR3 contains 14 residues. CDR1 is MNHEY, CDR2 SVGAGI, per germline. CDR3 region: CASSLRGPGNTIYF. The CDR3 bases are TGTGCCAGCAGTCTGAGGGGGCCTGGAAACACCATATATTTT.

This chain joins TRBV10-3 and TRBJ1-2; D call uncertain. Germline CDR1 ENHRY, CDR2 SYGVKD. The CDR3 runs to 11 residues. Trimming stripped 10 bases from V and 4 bases from J, with 10 bases between. CDR3 region: CATGAFYGYTF. The CDR3 DNA is TGTGCCACCGGAGCATTCTATGGCTACACCTTC.

The chain employs TRBV5-8 and TRBJ2-3; 9 nucleotides match TRBD2. Unmatched junction bases numbered 6, after V lost 2 bases and J lost 5 bases. This CDR3 is 15 amino acids long. CDR1 and CDR2 (germline): SGHTS, YDEGEE. The CDR3 region is CASSLRLAGEDTQYF. The CDR3 DNA follows: TGTGCCAGCAGCTTAAGGTTAGCGGGAGAAGATACGCAGTATTTT.